The TCR beta chain under discussion was sequenced for a study of blood T cell repertoires in COVID-19. Study-level information: Samples taken during acute and convalescent COVID-19 were collected in the United States, Italy and Spain. T cells, B-cell-depleted T cells, or PBMCs provided the cDNA or gDNA that served as material.

This CDR3 has 15 residues. Germline CDR1 and CDR2: SGHAT and FQNNGV. Unmatched junction bases numbered 3, after V lost 4 bases and J lost 7 bases. The table came from immunoSEQ multiplex PCR; TCRdb's copy has only in-frame clones and leaves some out. The profile shows approximately 94,000 clones, roughly 91% of them singletons. The receptor was derived from a woman older than 75 with active COVID-19. Sequencing was carried out using peripheral blood. V and J are TRBV11-2 and TRBJ2-1, with 14 bases that match TRBD2. DNA for the CDR3: TGTGCCAGCAGCTCAAGGACTAGCGGGAGGAATGAGCAGTTCTTC. This translates into CASSSRTSGRNEQFF.